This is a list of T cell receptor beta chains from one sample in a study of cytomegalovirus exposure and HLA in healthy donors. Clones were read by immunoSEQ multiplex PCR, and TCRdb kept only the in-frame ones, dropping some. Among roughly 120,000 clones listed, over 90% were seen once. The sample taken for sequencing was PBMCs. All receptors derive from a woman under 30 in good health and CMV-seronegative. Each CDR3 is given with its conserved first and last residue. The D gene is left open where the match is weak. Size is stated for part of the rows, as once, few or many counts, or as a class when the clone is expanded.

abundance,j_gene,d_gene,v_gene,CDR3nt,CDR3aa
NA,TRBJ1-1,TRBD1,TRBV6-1,TGTGCCAGCAGTGATGTACAGGGGTGGTGGGCTTTCTTT,CASSDVQGWWAFF
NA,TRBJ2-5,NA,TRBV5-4,TGTGCCAGCAGCTTCTACCCGGAGAACCAAGAGACCCAGTACTTC,CASSFYPENQETQYF
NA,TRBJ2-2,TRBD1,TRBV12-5,TGTGCGACTCGGACAGGGAACACCGGGGAGCTGTTTTTT,CATRTGNTGELFF
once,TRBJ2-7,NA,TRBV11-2,TGTGCCAGCAGACGCCTGGGGGACACCTACGAGCAGTACTTC,CASRRLGDTYEQYF
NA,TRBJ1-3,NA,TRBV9,TGTGCCAGCAGCCCGATTGACCAGAGGGGAAACACCATATATTTT,CASSPIDQRGNTIYF
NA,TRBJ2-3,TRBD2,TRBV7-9,TGTGCCAGCAGCTTATCTCAGCGGGGGGACACAGATACGCAGTATTTT,CASSLSQRGDTDTQYF
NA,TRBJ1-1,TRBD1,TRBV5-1,TGCGCCAGCAGCTTACAGGGGGTGGGTTCGATGAACACTGAAGCTTTCTTT,CASSLQGVGSMNTEAFF
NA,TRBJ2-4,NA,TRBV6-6,TGTGCCAGCAGTTACCAAAGCAGAGTCGAGGACATTCAGTACTTC,CASSYQSRVEDIQYF
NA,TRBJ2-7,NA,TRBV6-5,TGTGCCAGCAGAACATCCGACAGCTACGAGCAGTACTTC,CASRTSDSYEQYF
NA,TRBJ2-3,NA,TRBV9,TGTGCCAGCAGCGTAAGGGGTCGAGATACGCAGTATTTT,CASSVRGRDTQYF
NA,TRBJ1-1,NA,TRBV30,TGTGCCTGGAGTACCCGGGGGAGGGCTGAAGCTTTCTTT,CAWSTRGRAEAFF
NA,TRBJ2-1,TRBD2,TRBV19,TGTGCCAGTAGTTTCACTAGCGGGAGCGCGAGTGAGCAGTTCTTC,CASSFTSGSASEQFF
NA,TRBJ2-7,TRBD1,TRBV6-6,TGTGCCAGCAGTTACTCCAGGGGGCGCGGGTACGAGCAGTACTTC,CASSYSRGRGYEQYF
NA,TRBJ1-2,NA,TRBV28,TGTGCCAGCAGTTACAGGGAAAATCTATCACCTAACTATGGCTACACCTTC,CASSYRENLSPNYGYTF
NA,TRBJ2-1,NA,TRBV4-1,TGCGCCAGCAGCCAAGTTGCCGGGAGAGGGTATGAGCAGTTCTTC,CASSQVAGRGYEQFF
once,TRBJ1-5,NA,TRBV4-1,TGCGCCAGCAGCCCCTTCGACGGGCAGCCCCAGCATTTT,CASSPFDGQPQHF
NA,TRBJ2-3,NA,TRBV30,TGTGCCTGGAGAGGGGGTGCAGATACGCAGTATTTT,CAWRGGADTQYF
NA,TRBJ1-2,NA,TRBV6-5,TGTGCCAGTATGGGCCCCAACTATGGCTACACCTTC,CASMGPNYGYTF
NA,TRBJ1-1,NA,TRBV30,TGTGCCTGGAGTGGGGGCCCGACGGCGGCTTTCTTT,CAWSGGPTAAFF
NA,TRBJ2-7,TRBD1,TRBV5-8,TGTGCCAGCTCAATCCCCGGGACAGGGAGCTACGAGCAGTACTTC,CASSIPGTGSYEQYF
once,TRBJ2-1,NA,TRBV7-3,TGTGCCAGCAGCCAAGGTCTCGGGGATGAGCAGTTCTTC,CASSQGLGDEQFF
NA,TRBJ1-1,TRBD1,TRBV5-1,TGCGCCAGCAGCCCTGGGACAGGGGGGGCAGGCGCTGAAGCTTTCTTT,CASSPGTGGAGAEAFF
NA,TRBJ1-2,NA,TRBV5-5,TGTGCCAGCAGCTTGGTAGCGGGGAGAGGAGAGATGGCCTTC,CASSLVAGRGEMAF
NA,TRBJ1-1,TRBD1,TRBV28,TGTGCCAGCAGCCCCTCAACAGGGGCTCCCTACACTGAAGCTTTCTTT,CASSPSTGAPYTEAFF
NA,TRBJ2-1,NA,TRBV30,TGTGCCTGGAGTGGTCGAGGCCAGGGCAATGAGCAGTTCTTC,CAWSGRGQGNEQFF